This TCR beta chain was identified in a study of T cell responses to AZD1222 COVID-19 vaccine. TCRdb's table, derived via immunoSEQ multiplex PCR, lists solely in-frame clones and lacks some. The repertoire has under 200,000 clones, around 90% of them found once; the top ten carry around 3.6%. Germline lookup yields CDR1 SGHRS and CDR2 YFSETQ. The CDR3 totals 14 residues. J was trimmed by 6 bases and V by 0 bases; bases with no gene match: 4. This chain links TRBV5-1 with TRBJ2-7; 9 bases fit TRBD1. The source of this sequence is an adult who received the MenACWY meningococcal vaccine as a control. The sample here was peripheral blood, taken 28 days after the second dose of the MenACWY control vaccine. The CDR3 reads CASSLAGQGSEQYF. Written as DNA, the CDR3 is TGCGCCAGCAGCTTGGCAGGACAGGGGTCCGAGCAGTACTTC.